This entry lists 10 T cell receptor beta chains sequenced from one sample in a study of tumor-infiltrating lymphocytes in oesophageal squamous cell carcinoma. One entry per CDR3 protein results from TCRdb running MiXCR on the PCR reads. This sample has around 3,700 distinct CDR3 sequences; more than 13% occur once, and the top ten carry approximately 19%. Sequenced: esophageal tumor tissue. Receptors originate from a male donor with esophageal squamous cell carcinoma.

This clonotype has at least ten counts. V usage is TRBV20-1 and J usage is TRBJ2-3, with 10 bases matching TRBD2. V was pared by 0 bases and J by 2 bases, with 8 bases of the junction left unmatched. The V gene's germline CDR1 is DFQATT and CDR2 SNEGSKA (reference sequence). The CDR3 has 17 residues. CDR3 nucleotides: TGCAGTGCTAGAGATATTCTAGCGGGGGTTACCACAGATACGCAGTATTTT. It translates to CSARDILAGVTTDTQYF.

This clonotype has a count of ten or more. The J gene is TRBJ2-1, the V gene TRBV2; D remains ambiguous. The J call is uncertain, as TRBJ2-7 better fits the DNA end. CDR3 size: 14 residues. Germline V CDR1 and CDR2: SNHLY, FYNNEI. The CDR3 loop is CASSEGPTHYEQYF. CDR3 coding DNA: TGTGCCAGCAGTGAAGGGCCTACTCACTACGAGCAGTACTTC.

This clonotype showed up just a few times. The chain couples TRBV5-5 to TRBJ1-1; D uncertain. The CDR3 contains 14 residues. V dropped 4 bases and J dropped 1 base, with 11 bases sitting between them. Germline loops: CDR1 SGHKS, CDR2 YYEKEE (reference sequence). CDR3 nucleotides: TGTGCCAGCAGCCGCCGGGCAGGGAACACTGAAGCTTTCTTT. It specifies CASSRRAGNTEAFF.

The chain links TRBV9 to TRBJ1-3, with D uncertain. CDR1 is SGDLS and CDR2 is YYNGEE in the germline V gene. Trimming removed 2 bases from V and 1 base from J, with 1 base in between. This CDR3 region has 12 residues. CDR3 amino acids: CASSVSGNTIYF. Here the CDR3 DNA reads TGTGCCAGCAGCGTGTCTGGAAACACCATATATTTT.

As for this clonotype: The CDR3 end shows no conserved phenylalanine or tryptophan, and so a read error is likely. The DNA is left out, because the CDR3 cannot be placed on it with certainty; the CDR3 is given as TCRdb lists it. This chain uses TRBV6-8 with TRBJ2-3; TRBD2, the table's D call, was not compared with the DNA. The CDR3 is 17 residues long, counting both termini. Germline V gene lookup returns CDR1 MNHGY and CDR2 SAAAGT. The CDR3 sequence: CASSYVILGSPSSTSVR.

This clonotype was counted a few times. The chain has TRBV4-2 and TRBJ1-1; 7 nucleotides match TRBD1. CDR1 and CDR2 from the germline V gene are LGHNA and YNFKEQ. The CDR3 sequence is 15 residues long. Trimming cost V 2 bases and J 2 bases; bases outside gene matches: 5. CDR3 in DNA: TGTGCCAGCAGCCAACCAACAGGGGTAAACACTGAAGCTTTCTTT. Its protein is CASSQPTGVNTEAFF.

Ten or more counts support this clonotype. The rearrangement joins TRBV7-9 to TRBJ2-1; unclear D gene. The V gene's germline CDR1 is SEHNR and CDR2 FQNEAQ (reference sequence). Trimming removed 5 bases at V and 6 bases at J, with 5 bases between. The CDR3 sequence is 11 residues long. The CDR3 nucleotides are TGTGCCAGCAGCAAAAGCAATGAGCAGTTCTTC. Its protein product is CASSKSNEQFF.

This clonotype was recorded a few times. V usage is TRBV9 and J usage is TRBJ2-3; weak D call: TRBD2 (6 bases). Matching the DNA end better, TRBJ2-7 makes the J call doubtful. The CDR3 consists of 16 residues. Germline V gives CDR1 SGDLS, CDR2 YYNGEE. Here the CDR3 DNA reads TGTGCCAGCAGCACAGGTCCGGAGGGGCGGACCTACGAGCAGTACTTC. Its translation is CASSTGPEGRTYEQYF.

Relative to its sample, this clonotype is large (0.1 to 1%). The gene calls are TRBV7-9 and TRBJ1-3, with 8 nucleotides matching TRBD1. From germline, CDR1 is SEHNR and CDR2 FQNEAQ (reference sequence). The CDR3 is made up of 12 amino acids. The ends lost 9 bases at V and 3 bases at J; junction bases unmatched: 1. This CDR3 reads CARQGDGNTIYF. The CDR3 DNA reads TGTGCCAGACAGGGGGATGGAAACACCATATATTTT.

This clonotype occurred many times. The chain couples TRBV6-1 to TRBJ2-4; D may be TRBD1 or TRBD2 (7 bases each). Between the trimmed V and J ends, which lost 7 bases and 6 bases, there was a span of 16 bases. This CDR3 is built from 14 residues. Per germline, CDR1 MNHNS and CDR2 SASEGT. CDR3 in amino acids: CASTRQGGGNIQYF. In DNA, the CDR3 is TGTGCCAGCACCCGACAGGGCGGGGGAAACATTCAGTACTTC.